This T cell receptor (beta chain) was identified in a study of cytomegalovirus exposure and HLA in healthy donors. Study-wide findings and caveats: In a later analysis, specific HLA alleles were associated with 15,000 to 20,000 TCR beta sequences at a 0.05 false discovery rate. A missense DCLRE1C variant was associated with V- and J-gene trimming of TCR beta chains in a later analysis, and an independent cohort replicated the association.

Vbeta (60) and Jbeta (13) primers were used in the PCR. Libraries were prepared by immunoSEQ multiplex PCR; TCRdb keeps only in-frame clonotypes and omits some of them. The sample lists some 120,000 clones; about four fifths were seen once. Comment on this clone: Antigen specificity is unknown.

The clonotype was recovered from a woman aged 45-59 years in good health and CMV-seropositive. Sequencing was carried out using PBMCs.

This CDR3 reads CAWSSMRVPHF. CDR3 coding DNA: TGTGCCTGGAGTTCCATGAGGGTGCCGCACTTT. This chain joins TRBV30 and TRBJ1-6, with D hard to call. The CDR3 sequence is 11 residues long. The ends were cut back, 2 bases at V and 19 bases at J, with 15 bases in the middle. From germline, CDR1 is GTSNPN and CDR2 SVGIG (reference sequence). Drawing the rest from reference TRBV30 and TRBJ1-6, the complete variable domain is SQTIHQWPATLVQPVGSPLSLECTVEGTSNPNLYWYRQAAGRGLQLLFYSVGIGQISSEVPQNLSASRPQDRQFILSSKKLLLSDSGFYLCAWSSMRVPHFGNGTRLTVT.